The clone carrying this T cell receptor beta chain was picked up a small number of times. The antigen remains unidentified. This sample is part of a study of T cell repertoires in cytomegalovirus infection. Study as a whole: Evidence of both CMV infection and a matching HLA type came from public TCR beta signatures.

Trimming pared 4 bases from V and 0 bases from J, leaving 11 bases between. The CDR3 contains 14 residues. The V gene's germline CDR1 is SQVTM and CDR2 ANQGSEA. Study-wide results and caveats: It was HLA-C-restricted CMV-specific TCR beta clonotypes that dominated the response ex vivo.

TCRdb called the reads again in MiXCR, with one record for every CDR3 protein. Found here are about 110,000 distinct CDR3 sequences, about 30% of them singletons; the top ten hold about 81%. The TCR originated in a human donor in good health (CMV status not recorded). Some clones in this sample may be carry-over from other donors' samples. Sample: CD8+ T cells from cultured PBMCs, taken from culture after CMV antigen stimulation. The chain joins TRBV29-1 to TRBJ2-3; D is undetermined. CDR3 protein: CSVVRAPSTDTQYF. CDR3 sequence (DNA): TGCAGCGTTGTAAGGGCTCCTAGCACAGATACGCAGTATTTT.